This T cell receptor (beta chain) was sequenced in a study of shared clonotypes between healthy human individuals. Germline lookup yields CDR1 MNHNY and CDR2 SVGAGI (reference sequence). V trimming: 8 bases; J trimming: 3 bases; junction bases outside the gene matches: 2. The CDR3 sequence is 13 residues long. Sequencing was performed with immunoSEQ multiplex PCR; in TCRdb, only in-frame clones are kept and a portion is missing. This table holds over a million clones, 75% to 85% found once. This clone was seen only a few times. The receptor comes from a man aged 18 to 29 in good health. Some clones in this sample may be carry-over from other donors' samples. Sequencing input: memory CD4+ T cells from PBMCs. As for subset: CD45RA-negative fraction. V is TRBV6-6 and J is TRBJ1-1; the match to TRBD1 covers 11 bases. Written as DNA, the CDR3 is TGTGCCAGCGGACAGGGGGCTCACACTGAAGCTTTCTTT. It translates to CASGQGAHTEAFF.